One sample yielded the 5 T cell receptor beta chains listed below, sequenced in a study of blood T cell repertoires in COVID-19. TCRdb keeps only in-frame clones here, not all; method: immunoSEQ multiplex PCR. Among 200,000 to 250,000 clones listed, about 88% were seen once. The source material was peripheral blood. The receptors here all came from a woman aged 45-65 years with COVID-19, enrolled during active disease.

The gene calls are TRBV3-1 (or the pseudogene TRBV3-2) and TRBJ1-2; D remains unclear. The germline gives CDR1 LGHDT, CDR2 YNNKEL (reference sequence). The CDR3 covers 14 residues. Trimming removed 0 bases at V and 4 bases at J, with 9 bases between. The CDR3: CASSQDRVSYGYTF. The CDR3 nucleotides read TGTGCCAGCAGCCAAGATCGGGTTAGCTATGGCTACACCTTC.

The rearrangement joins TRBV27 to TRBJ2-1, with 10 bases lining up with TRBD2. J lost 10 bases, V lost 5 bases, and 5 bases had no gene match. CDR1 and CDR2 (germline): MNHEY, SMNVEV (reference sequence). CDR3 length equals 13 residues. CDR3 sequence reads: CASSLGLAEEQFF. CDR3 sequence (DNA): TGTGCCAGCAGTCTCGGACTAGCGGAGGAGCAGTTCTTC.

This chain links TRBV7-9 with TRBJ2-1; TRBD2 is a possible D gene (6 bases). The V end was cut by 0 bases, the J end by 12 bases, with 9 bases between. CDR1 and CDR2 from the germline V gene are SEHNR and FQNEAQ (reference sequence). There are 12 residues in the CDR3. The CDR3 reads CASSLADGGQFF. CDR3 coding DNA: TGTGCCAGCAGCTTAGCGGACGGGGGGCAGTTCTTC. Full variable domain (remainder filled in from reference TRBV7-9 and TRBJ2-1): DTGVSQNPRHKITKRGQNVTFRCDPISEHNRLYWYRQTLGQGPEFLTYFQNEAQLEKSRLLSDRFSAERPKGSFSTLEIQRTEQGDSAMYLCASSLADGGQFFGPGTRLTVL.

This clone was found once. V gene TRBV18 combines with J gene TRBJ1-1; TRBD1 agrees at 8 bases. This CDR3 is built from 15 residues. The V gene's germline CDR1 is KGHSH and CDR2 LQKENI. Trimming at V came to 4 bases and at J to 5 bases, leaving 9 bases not matched to a gene. For the CDR3, the DNA is TGTGCCAGCTCACGATCCACAGGGGGTGGAACTGAAGCTTTCTTT. Protein: CASSRSTGGGTEAFF.

A few counts support this clone. This sequence joins TRBV7-8 and TRBJ2-5; D possibly corresponds to TRBD2 (7 bases). CDR3 size: 14 residues. V gave up 6 bases and J gave up 5 bases, with 16 bases separating them. Germline V gene lookup returns CDR1 SGHVS and CDR2 FQNEAQ. The CDR3 sequence: CASSWGGGEETQYF. The CDR3 bases are TGTGCCAGCAGTTGGGGGGGCGGCGAGGAGACCCAGTACTTC.